What follows are 14 T cell receptor beta chains derived from one specimen sequenced in a study of blood T cell repertoires in COVID-19. Clones were read by immunoSEQ multiplex PCR, and TCRdb kept only the in-frame ones, dropping some. This table holds more than 250,000 clones, roughly 85% found once. Sequencing used peripheral blood. These receptors came from a man in his fifties with active or convalescent COVID-19.

A single count supports this clone. This chain connects TRBV19 to TRBJ2-3; a possible D gene is TRBD2 (5 bases). CDR1 is LNHDA, CDR2 SQIVND, per germline (reference sequence). Trimming removed 3 bases from V and 0 bases from J, with 10 bases in between. The length of the CDR3 is 15 residues. The CDR3 region is CASSISVSSTDTQYF. In nucleotides, the CDR3 is TGTGCCAGTAGTATTAGCGTTTCTAGCACAGATACGCAGTATTTT.

The gene calls are TRBV7-2 and TRBJ1-6; no reliable D call. V was cut by 1 base and J by 8 bases, with 15 bases left in between. The CDR3 contains 16 residues. CDR1 is SGHTA, CDR2 FQGNSA, per germline. The CDR3 here is CASSLGWTRPDSPLHF. Here the CDR3 DNA reads TGTGCCAGCAGCTTAGGGTGGACTCGACCGGATTCACCCCTCCACTTT.

The genes are TRBV5-1 and TRBJ1-5; no reliable D call. V lost 2 bases, J lost 5 bases, and 8 bases lay in between. Germline V CDR1 and CDR2: SGHRS, YFSETQ. The CDR3 loop spans 13 amino acids. CDR3 in DNA: TGCGCCAGCAGCTTTGACGGGGATCAGCCCCAGCATTTT. This codes for CASSFDGDQPQHF.

The chain is built from TRBV6-1 and TRBJ2-5; D perhaps matches TRBD2 (5 bases). CDR3 length: 15 residues. The germline V and J ends were trimmed by 3 bases and 1 base, with 12 bases remaining between them. The germline gives CDR1 MNHNS, CDR2 SASEGT. The CDR3 bases are TGTGCCAGCAGTGAGCGCGGAGGAGGCCAAGAGACCCAGTACTTC. It encodes CASSERGGGQETQYF.

V and J are TRBV7-3 and TRBJ2-3, with a tentative D call TRBD1 (6 bases). Per the germline V gene, CDR1 is SGHTA and CDR2 is FQGTGA. The V and J ends lost 3 bases and 9 bases respectively, with 13 bases between them. The CDR3 runs to 13 residues. The CDR3 coding sequence is TGTGCCAGCAGCTTTCAATCCGGACAGACGCAGTATTTT. It yields the protein CASSFQSGQTQYF. Full variable domain (remainder filled in from reference TRBV7-3 and TRBJ2-3): GAGVSQTPSNKVTEKGKYVELRCDPISGHTALYWYRQSLGQGPEFLIYFQGTGAADDSGLPNDRFFAVRPEGSVSTLKIQRTERGDSAVYLCASSFQSGQTQYFGPGTRLTVL.

The rearrangement uses TRBV6-5 and TRBJ2-7; 9 bases are a match to TRBD1. The junction had 5 bases not matched to a gene; V was cut back by 8 bases and J by 0 bases. The CDR3 totals 14 residues. The germline gives CDR1 MNHEY, CDR2 SVGAGI. The CDR3 DNA sequence: TGTGCCAGCCAGACAGGGGGAGGCTCCTACGAGCAGTACTTC. Residues: CASQTGGGSYEQYF.

The rearrangement joins TRBV28 to TRBJ2-7; D may be TRBD2 (7 bases). The CDR3 totals 15 residues. In germline, CDR1 is MDHEN, CDR2 SYDVKM. Trimming removed 6 bases from V and 7 bases from J, with 22 bases in between. The DNA for the CDR3 is TGTGCCAGCAGCACCGAGACCGGGGGGCGAGGGGAGCAGTACTTC. Protein product: CASSTETGGRGEQYF. The full variable domain, with the rest looked up from reference TRBV28 and TRBJ2-7, is DVKVTQSSRYLVKRTGEKVFLECVQDMDHENMFWYRQDPGLGLRLIYFSYDVKMKEKGDIPEGYSVSREKKERFSLILESASTNQTSMYLCASSTETGGRGEQYFGPGTRLTVT.

V gene TRBV28 combines with J gene TRBJ1-1; D is ambiguous. Trimming pared 1 base from V and 1 base from J, leaving 16 bases between. Germline CDR1 is MDHEN and CDR2 is SYDVKM. This CDR3 has 17 amino acids. Here the CDR3 DNA reads TGTGCCAGCAGTTTATCCGACCGGCGGAGCGGGAACACTGAAGCTTTCTTT. Residues: CASSLSDRRSGNTEAFF.

This chain joins TRBV15 and TRBJ1-6, with 9 bases aligning to TRBD1. The CDR3 consists of 15 residues. J gave up 7 bases and V 5 bases, and 6 bases lay outside the gene matches. Germline V gene lookup returns CDR1 LNHNV and CDR2 YYDKDF (reference sequence). The CDR3 nucleotides read TGTGCCACCAGCGAGAGGGGACAGGGAAATTCACCCCTCCACTTT. This translates into CATSERGQGNSPLHF. The whole variable domain, filled in from reference TRBV15 and TRBJ1-6, reads DAMVIQNPRYQVTQFGKPVTLSCSQTLNHNVMYWYQQKSSQAPKLLFHYYDKDFNNEADTPDNFQSRRPNTSFCFLDIRSPGLGDTAMYLCATSERGQGNSPLHFGNGTRLTVT.

The chain combines TRBV5-1 with TRBJ2-1; D may be TRBD2 (6 bases). The CDR3 covers 14 residues. The V gene lost 0 bases and the J gene lost 7 bases, with 11 bases spanning the gap. Germline CDR1 reads SGHRS; CDR2 reads YFSETQ. The CDR3 is CASSLGLVQNEQFF. The CDR3 DNA reads TGCGCCAGCAGCTTGGGACTAGTACAAAATGAGCAGTTCTTC.

A few counts support this clone. This sequence joins TRBV27 and TRBJ2-7, with TRBD2 matching over 10 bases. This CDR3 region has 15 residues. Trimming removed 1 base from V and 6 bases from J; junction bases left unmatched: 6. CDR1 MNHEY and CDR2 SMNVEV come from the germline V gene (reference sequence). The CDR3 reads CASSLFLAGASEQYF. CDR3 in DNA: TGTGCCAGCAGTTTATTTCTAGCGGGAGCTAGCGAGCAGTACTTC.

The chain recombines TRBV6-5 with TRBJ1-6; tentative D call: TRBD1 (5 bases). Germline V lookup: CDR1 MNHEY, CDR2 SVGAGI. V gave up 8 bases and J gave up 8 bases, with 16 bases separating them. The CDR3 extends over 14 amino acids. CDR3 DNA: TGTGCCAGCGCCGATTTGGGGGGGTATTCACCCCTCCACTTT. Amino acids: CASADLGGYSPLHF.

The chain recombines TRBV10-3 with TRBJ1-1; D remains unclear. The germline V gene has CDR1 ENHRY and CDR2 SYGVKD. CDR3 length equals 13 residues. V was pared by 3 bases and J by 6 bases, with 11 bases between. CDR3 residues: CAISDSLGPEAFF. The CDR3 DNA reads TGTGCCATCAGTGACTCGCTAGGCCCTGAAGCTTTCTTT.

The chain combines TRBV7-9 with TRBJ1-6; the D gene is possibly TRBD1 (5 bases). Germline CDR1 and CDR2: SEHNR and FQNEAQ (reference sequence). The V and J ends lost 4 bases and 5 bases respectively, with 15 bases between them. The CDR3 consists of 16 residues. The CDR3 loop reads CASSSRGGANNSPLHF. The CDR3 nucleotides are TGTGCCAGCAGCTCCCGAGGTGGGGCAAATAATTCACCCCTCCACTTT.